This entry describes one T cell receptor beta chain. The sample is drawn from a study of blood T cell repertoires in COVID-19. Study overall: Specimens from acute and convalescent COVID-19 originated in the United States, Italy and Spain. From T cells, B-cell-depleted T cells, or PBMCs came the material, which was cDNA or gDNA.

Source study methods: Cell counts per sample came from amplifying reference gene primers. Clones were sequenced by immunoSEQ multiplex PCR, and TCRdb holds only the in-frame ones, with some missing. V and J calls and clone size are as listed in that table; D and trimming were resolved from the DNA. The data show about 66,000 clones, about nine tenths seen once. This CDR3 is 13 amino acids long. With 0 bases removed from V and 9 bases from J, the gap between germline ends came to 10 bases. Germline loops: CDR1 LGHNA, CDR2 YSLEER. The chain employs TRBV4-3 and TRBJ2-3; no definite D call. The clonotype was recovered from a woman in her 70s with acute or convalescent COVID-19. The sequenced sample consisted of peripheral blood. In DNA, the CDR3 is TGCGCCAGCAGCCAAGATTTGCGGCAGACGCAGTATTTT. Encoded protein: CASSQDLRQTQYF.